This entry concerns a single T cell receptor delta chain. Its antigen is as yet unknown. This sample stems from a study of human gamma delta and Vdelta1 T cells. TCRdb called clones anew from the PCR reads with CATT. The sample gives about 6,400 delta-chain clones, around two fifths of which show up once; about 8.4% is in the top ten. V lost 4 bases, J lost 0 bases, and 33 bases lay in between. From germline, CDR1 is TSWWSYY and CDR2 QGS. The CDR3 spans 22 residues. Input material: Vdelta1 gamma-delta T cells from blood grown in culture (DOT cells). The rearrangement uses TRDV1 and TRDJ1; D tentatively fits TRDD1 or TRDD3 (5 bases each). The TCR sequence derives from a human donor in good health. The CDR3 DNA follows: TGTGCTCTTGGGGGAATTCACTCCCGAAATGCGGATGGGGAACCTTACACCGATAAACTCATCTTT. It translates to CALGGIHSRNADGEPYTDKLIF.